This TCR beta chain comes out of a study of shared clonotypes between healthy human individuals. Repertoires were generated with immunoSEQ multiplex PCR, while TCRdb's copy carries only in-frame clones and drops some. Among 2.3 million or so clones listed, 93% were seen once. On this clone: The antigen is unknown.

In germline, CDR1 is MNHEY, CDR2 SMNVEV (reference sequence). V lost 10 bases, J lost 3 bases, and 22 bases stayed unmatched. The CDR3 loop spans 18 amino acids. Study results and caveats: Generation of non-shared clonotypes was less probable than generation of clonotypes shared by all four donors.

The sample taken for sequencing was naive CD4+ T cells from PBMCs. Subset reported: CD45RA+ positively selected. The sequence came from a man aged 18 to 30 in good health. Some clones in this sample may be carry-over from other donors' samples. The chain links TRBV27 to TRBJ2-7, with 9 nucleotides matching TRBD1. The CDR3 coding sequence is TGTGCCACCAAGCCAGCAGTTTTTCTCCGGGACAGGGTCTACGAGCAGTACTTC. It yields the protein CATKPAVFLRDRVYEQYF.